The sequence of this T cell receptor beta chain was determined in a study of CD4+ T cells in melanoma. Details on this clone: Antigen unknown.

Clones were read by immunoSEQ multiplex PCR, and TCRdb kept only the in-frame ones, dropping some. The table has approximately 15,000 clones, approximately 62% seen once. Germline V gene lookup returns CDR1 WNHNN and CDR2 SYGVQD (reference sequence). V gave up 5 bases and J gave up 4 bases; unmatched junction bases: 6. The CDR3 is 14 amino acids. Study-level findings and limits: Diverse differentiation states were reported for melanoma neoantigen-specific CD4+ T cells. CD8+ T cell, macrophage and B cell function reportedly correlated with neoantigen-specific CD4+ T cells.

V gene TRBV10-1 combines with J gene TRBJ1-1; 8 bases line up with TRBD1. This TCR was sampled from a human donor with melanoma. The sample comprised cells from a culture (not recorded whether cultured in vitro). The CDR3, as DNA: TGCGCCAGCAGTAGACAGGGGAGTGGCACTGAAGCTTTCTTT. Translated, it gives CASSRQGSGTEAFF.